This T cell receptor beta chain was captured in a study of shared clonotypes between healthy human individuals (dated by TCRdb to the early 2020s). The study in broad terms: The cohort comprised two women and a few men aged 18 to 49 years. For each donor, three plates each were used for CD4 naive and CD4 memory, two plates were used for CD8 naive, and one plate was used for CD8 memory. To estimate repertoire size and how much clonotype sharing occurs between individuals, the study deeply sequenced the blood TCR repertoires of roughly 5 healthy adults. To increase sequencing depth and limit assay-specific biases, different laboratories used diverse techniques to prepare libraries and sequence TCR repertoires. Per donor, leukapheresis produced somewhere between about 0.8 and 9.5 billion PBMCs. Study-wide conclusions, independent of this receptor: Based on pairwise subsampling, the degree of clonotype sharing among donors was expected to be affected by sequencing depth. Compared with non-shared clonotypes, clonotypes shared by all four sorted-subset donors had higher generation probabilities. When four donors were compared, the shared fraction of clonotypes was 5% to 6.5% for naive CD4, 3.5% to 4% for naive CD8, 2% to 2.5% for memory CD4, and 0.4% for memory CD8. Naive subsets generally had larger estimated clonotype richness than memory subsets did. Sampling was restricted to blood, and TCR repertoires in tissue are likely to differ from TCR repertoires in blood. Incomplete sequencing was indicated by rarefaction of sorted-subset datasets, despite the large sequencing depth. Because the study included only a small number of donors, the genetic and exposure-history diversity represented was limited.

The donors were healthy, HIV-negative adults who had no recently reported acute infections or vaccinations. Every donor was a Caucasian adult residing in Nashville, Tennessee, USA. CD4+ T cells were enriched by magnetic negative selection; naive cells were then positively selected on CD45RA, and the negative fraction formed the memory subset. Blood was obtained by leukapheresis, after which PBMCs were separated by Ficoll-Histopaque density gradient centrifugation and cryopreserved in liquid nitrogen vapor phase. Analytical flow cytometry was used to check the purity and quantity of each magnetically sorted T cell population. Genomic DNA was isolated from every sorted fraction and measured by UV absorbance on a Nanodrop 2000c. Using the deep immunoSEQ assay, multiplex PCR amplified TCR CDR3 regions from genomic DNA. Extracted genomic DNA from each cell subset was distributed evenly across all wells of several immunoSEQ 96-well plates, and each plate was treated as a replicate. For sorted subsets, approximately 190 ng genomic DNA, equal to 25,000 to 35,000 T cell genomes, was loaded into each replicate PCR. Purified libraries were quantified with a Qubit 3.0 fluorometer, sized on a Bioanalyzer 2100, and re-quantified with the KAPA Library Quantification kit. Each immunoSEQ 96-well plate was sequenced on its own single-read 150-cycle Illumina NextSeq 550 flow cell. In the authors' own workflow: Because only junctional sequences without quality scores were contained in the immunoSEQ output, filtering matching that applied to full-length reads could not be performed. Sequences were annotated with PyIR, a Python wrapper for IgBLAST v1.9, using IMGT germline references to assign V/J genes and CDR3. Any read was removed if the V/J assignment was weak (E-value above 1e-6), the CDR3 was missing, or the read contained stop codons, out-of-frame junctions, or ambiguous translated residues. V3J clonotypes were defined as sequences sharing the same inferred V gene, J gene, and CDR3 amino acid sequence. The percentage overlap between two repertoires was calculated by dividing the number of shared unique clonotypes by the size of the smaller repertoire. Three approaches were used to assess repertoire richness: RTK rarefaction, the Chao1 estimator, and Recon v2.1 estimates of unobserved clonotypes. Generation probabilities for all TCRbeta clonotypes obtained by the gDNA method from several donors were computed using OLGA. TCRdb obtained this table from immuneACCESS and retained in-frame rearrangements with V and J assigned. These tables miss some clones; where compared with another copy, unresolved V genes account for less than half of the shortfall, and the remainder is unexplained. V, J and clone size were drawn from that table, and D and trimming were deduced from the DNA. The sample table lists roughly 1 million clones, roughly 75% of them with a count of one. About 1.5% of the sample comes from the top ten.

CDR1 and CDR2, looked up from the germline V gene, are SNHLY and FYNNEI. A distance of 8 bases separates the germline ends of V and J, which lose 5 bases and 7 bases respectively. The CDR3 goes from the cysteine to the phenylalanine over 12 residues. Here the CDR3 DNA is all that survives: 36 bases in frame from base 1. This clone has just a few counts. Its target antigen remains unknown. Base qualities are missing; no much larger clone stands one base away. This TCR was recovered from a man younger than 35 in good health. Sequencing was done on a sample of memory CD4+ T cells sorted from blood. This specimen's cell subset or site label, per the study, means: CD45RA-negative fraction. Recombination linked TRBV2 to TRBJ1-4; the D gene cannot be resolved reliably. At the DNA level, the sequence is TGTGCCAGCAGTAGGGTGGGTGAAAAACTGTTTTTT. Translated, this gives CASSRVGEKLFF.